This TCR beta chain comes out of a study of cytomegalovirus exposure and HLA in healthy donors. The overall study: Sequencing of some 200 million T cells in an earlier analysis found 100 million to 140 million unique TCR beta sequences. The early release's HLA-typed donors yielded 65 million to 85 million unique TCRs.

PCR used 60 Vbeta primers and 13 Jbeta primers. Clones were read by immunoSEQ multiplex PCR, and TCRdb kept only the in-frame ones, dropping some. The sample includes about 150,000 clones, 75% to 85% seen only once; the top ten take roughly 5.3%. The V gene end was trimmed by 3 bases and the J gene end by 7 bases; junction bases not matched to a gene: 6. This CDR3 has 14 amino acids. Germline CDR1 and CDR2: SGHTA and FQGNSA. These donors counted as nominally healthy when sampled, but unrecorded immune exposures were likely. The source is a woman aged 40-49 years in good health and CMV-seropositive. The specimen was PBMCs. The chain is built from TRBV7-2 and TRBJ2-5; TRBD1 agrees at 9 bases. CDR3 loop: CASSFDTGGSTQYF. CDR3 DNA: TGTGCCAGCAGCTTTGACACAGGGGGCTCGACCCAGTACTTC.